This T cell receptor (beta chain) was recovered during a study of cytomegalovirus exposure and HLA in healthy donors. Study as a whole: Early on, a data release was issued that held 80 million or so unique TCRs from HLA-typed donors.

PCR involved 60 Vbeta and 13 Jbeta primers. Produced via immunoSEQ multiplex PCR; TCRdb's table is partial and in-frame only. The table records under 200,000 clones, 68% of them present only once. Study results and limitations: Specificity of a few CMV-associated chains for CMV antigens was verified in vitro. Sequencing had likely introduced a cluster of highly shared sequence variants as an artifact.

Per the germline V gene, CDR1 is SGHDT and CDR2 is YYEEEE. V was shortened by 6 bases and J by 4 bases, with 8 bases between the two germline ends. CDR3 size: 13 residues. Regarding this clone: The antigen is not known.

This sequence joins TRBV5-6 and TRBJ2-6; D not certain. The origin of this receptor is a middle-aged man in good health and CMV-seronegative. The sample was PBMCs. The CDR3 DNA reads TGTGCCAGCACTAAGGAGGGGGCCAACGTCCTGACTTTC. Protein: CASTKEGANVLTF.